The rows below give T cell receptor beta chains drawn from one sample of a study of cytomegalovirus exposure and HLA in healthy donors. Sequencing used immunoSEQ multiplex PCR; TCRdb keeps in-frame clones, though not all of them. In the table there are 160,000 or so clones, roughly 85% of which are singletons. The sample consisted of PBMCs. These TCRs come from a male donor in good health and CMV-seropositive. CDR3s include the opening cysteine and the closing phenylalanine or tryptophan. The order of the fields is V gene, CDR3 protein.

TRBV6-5 CASSLLAGDTDTQYF
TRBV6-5 CASSAQRGTYYEQYF
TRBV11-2 CASRRLAGGLGELFF
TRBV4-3 CASSQEPTTGPSSYEQYF
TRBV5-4 CASSLSQVNTEAFF
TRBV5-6 CASSLRGKRVHF
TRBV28 CASSLRGPGFMGESQNWGLTF
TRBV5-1 CASSLVGDDYNEQFF
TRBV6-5 CASSYSYRDYGYTF
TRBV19 CASRRTGPSTDTQYF
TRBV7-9 CAPGGALNTEAFF
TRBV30 CAWSSQATYEQYF
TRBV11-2 CASSPTSGTALQQYF
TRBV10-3 CASRDTSYEQYF
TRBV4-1 CASSHSTSGRAEDTQYF
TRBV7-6 CASSSSQETQYF